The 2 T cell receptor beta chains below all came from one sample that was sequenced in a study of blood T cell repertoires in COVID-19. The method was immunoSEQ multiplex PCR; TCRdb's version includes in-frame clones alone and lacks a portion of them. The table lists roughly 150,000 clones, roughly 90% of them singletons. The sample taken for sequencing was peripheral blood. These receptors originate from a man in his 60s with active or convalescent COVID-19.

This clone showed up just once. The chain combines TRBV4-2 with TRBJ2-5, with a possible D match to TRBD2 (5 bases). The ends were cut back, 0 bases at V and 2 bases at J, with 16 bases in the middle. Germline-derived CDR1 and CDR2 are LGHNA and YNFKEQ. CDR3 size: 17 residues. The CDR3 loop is CASSQDRDSGSQETQYF. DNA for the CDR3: TGTGCCAGCAGCCAAGATCGGGATAGTGGGTCTCAAGAGACCCAGTACTTC.

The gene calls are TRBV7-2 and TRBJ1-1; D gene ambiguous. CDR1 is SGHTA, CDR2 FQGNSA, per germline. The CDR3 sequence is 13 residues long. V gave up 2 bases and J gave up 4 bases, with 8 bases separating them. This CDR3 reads CASSLSPLTEAFF. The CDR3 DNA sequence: TGTGCCAGCAGCTTAAGCCCTCTCACTGAAGCTTTCTTT.